A single sample is the source of the 7 T cell receptor beta chains below, sequenced in a study of blood T cell repertoires in COVID-19. TCRdb keeps only in-frame clones here, not all; method: immunoSEQ multiplex PCR. The sample records 220,000 or so clones, more than 75% being singletons. Sequenced material: PBMCs or T cells enriched from blood (not recorded which). The receptor source for this set is a woman between 50 and 59 years old who had recovered from COVID-19.

This chain joins TRBV24-1 and TRBJ2-3; 11 bases fit TRBD2. This CDR3 comprises 17 residues. Germline CDR1 is KGHDR and CDR2 is SFDVKD. V shed 4 bases, J shed 0 bases, and the junction held 5 bases outside the gene matches. The CDR3 sequence: CATSETRTSGSTDTQYF. CDR3 in DNA: TGTGCCACCAGTGAAACCAGGACTAGCGGGAGCACAGATACGCAGTATTTT.

The V and J genes are TRBV7-9 and TRBJ1-1; TRBD1 agrees at 8 bases. CDR1 is SEHNR, CDR2 FQNEAQ, per germline (reference sequence). The V segment lost 8 bases and the J segment 4 bases; nucleotides outside the gene matches: 3. The length of the CDR3 is 12 residues. CDR3 region: CASQGARTEAFF. The CDR3 DNA follows: TGTGCCAGCCAGGGGGCGCGCACTGAAGCTTTCTTT. Drawing the rest from reference TRBV7-9 and TRBJ1-1, the complete variable domain is DTGVSQNPRHKITKRGQNVTFRCDPISEHNRLYWYRQTLGQGPEFLTYFQNEAQLEKSRLLSDRFSAERPKGSFSTLEIQRTEQGDSAMYLCASQGARTEAFFGQGTRLTVV.

This clone has more than one count but fewer than ten. The chain combines TRBV6-5 with TRBJ2-7; 7 nucleotides agree with TRBD1. The CDR3 spans 15 residues. Germline CDR1 and CDR2: MNHEY and SVGAGI. Germline trimming cut 6 bases from V and 1 base from J; bases unmatched to any gene: 9. The DNA of the CDR3 is TGTGCCAGCAGCATGGGACAGCTGTTATCCTACGAGCAGTACTTC. Its translation is CASSMGQLLSYEQYF.

The V gene is TRBV29-1, the J gene TRBJ1-1, with D uncertain. The CDR3 has 11 amino acids. Germline V CDR1 and CDR2: SQVTM, ANQGSEA. Deletions cut 6 bases from V and 5 bases from J, with 10 bases between. The CDR3 loop reads CSVGFGTEAFF. The DNA for the CDR3 is TGCAGCGTCGGATTCGGGACTGAAGCTTTCTTT.

The rearrangement links TRBV19 to TRBJ2-7; 13 bases align to TRBD2. Looked up from germline, CDR1 is LNHDA and CDR2 is SQIVND (reference sequence). The CDR3 runs 16 residues. V was clipped by 4 bases and J by 3 bases; unmatched bases: 6. DNA of the CDR3: TGTGCCAGTAGTACCTGGACTAGCGGGAGACTCTACGAGCAGTACTTC. It codes for CASSTWTSGRLYEQYF.

This sequence joins TRBV12-3 or TRBV12-4 and TRBJ2-1, with D possibly matching TRBD1 (5 bases). This CDR3 spans 13 amino acids. V shed 1 base and J shed 10 bases, with 11 bases lying between them. The CDR3 nucleotides are TGTGCCAGCAGTTTAGGGGGCAGCGACGAGCAGTTCTTC. It specifies CASSLGGSDEQFF.

The genes are TRBV7-9 and TRBJ1-2; 8 bases fit TRBD1. Losses at the gene ends were 1 base for V and 6 bases for J; bases not matched to a gene: 10. The CDR3 sequence is 16 residues long. From germline, CDR1 is SEHNR and CDR2 FQNEAQ (reference sequence). CDR3 bases: TGTGCCAGCAGCTTAGGGGCAGGGGGCGCAAGGGATGGCTACACCTTC. As protein: CASSLGAGGARDGYTF.